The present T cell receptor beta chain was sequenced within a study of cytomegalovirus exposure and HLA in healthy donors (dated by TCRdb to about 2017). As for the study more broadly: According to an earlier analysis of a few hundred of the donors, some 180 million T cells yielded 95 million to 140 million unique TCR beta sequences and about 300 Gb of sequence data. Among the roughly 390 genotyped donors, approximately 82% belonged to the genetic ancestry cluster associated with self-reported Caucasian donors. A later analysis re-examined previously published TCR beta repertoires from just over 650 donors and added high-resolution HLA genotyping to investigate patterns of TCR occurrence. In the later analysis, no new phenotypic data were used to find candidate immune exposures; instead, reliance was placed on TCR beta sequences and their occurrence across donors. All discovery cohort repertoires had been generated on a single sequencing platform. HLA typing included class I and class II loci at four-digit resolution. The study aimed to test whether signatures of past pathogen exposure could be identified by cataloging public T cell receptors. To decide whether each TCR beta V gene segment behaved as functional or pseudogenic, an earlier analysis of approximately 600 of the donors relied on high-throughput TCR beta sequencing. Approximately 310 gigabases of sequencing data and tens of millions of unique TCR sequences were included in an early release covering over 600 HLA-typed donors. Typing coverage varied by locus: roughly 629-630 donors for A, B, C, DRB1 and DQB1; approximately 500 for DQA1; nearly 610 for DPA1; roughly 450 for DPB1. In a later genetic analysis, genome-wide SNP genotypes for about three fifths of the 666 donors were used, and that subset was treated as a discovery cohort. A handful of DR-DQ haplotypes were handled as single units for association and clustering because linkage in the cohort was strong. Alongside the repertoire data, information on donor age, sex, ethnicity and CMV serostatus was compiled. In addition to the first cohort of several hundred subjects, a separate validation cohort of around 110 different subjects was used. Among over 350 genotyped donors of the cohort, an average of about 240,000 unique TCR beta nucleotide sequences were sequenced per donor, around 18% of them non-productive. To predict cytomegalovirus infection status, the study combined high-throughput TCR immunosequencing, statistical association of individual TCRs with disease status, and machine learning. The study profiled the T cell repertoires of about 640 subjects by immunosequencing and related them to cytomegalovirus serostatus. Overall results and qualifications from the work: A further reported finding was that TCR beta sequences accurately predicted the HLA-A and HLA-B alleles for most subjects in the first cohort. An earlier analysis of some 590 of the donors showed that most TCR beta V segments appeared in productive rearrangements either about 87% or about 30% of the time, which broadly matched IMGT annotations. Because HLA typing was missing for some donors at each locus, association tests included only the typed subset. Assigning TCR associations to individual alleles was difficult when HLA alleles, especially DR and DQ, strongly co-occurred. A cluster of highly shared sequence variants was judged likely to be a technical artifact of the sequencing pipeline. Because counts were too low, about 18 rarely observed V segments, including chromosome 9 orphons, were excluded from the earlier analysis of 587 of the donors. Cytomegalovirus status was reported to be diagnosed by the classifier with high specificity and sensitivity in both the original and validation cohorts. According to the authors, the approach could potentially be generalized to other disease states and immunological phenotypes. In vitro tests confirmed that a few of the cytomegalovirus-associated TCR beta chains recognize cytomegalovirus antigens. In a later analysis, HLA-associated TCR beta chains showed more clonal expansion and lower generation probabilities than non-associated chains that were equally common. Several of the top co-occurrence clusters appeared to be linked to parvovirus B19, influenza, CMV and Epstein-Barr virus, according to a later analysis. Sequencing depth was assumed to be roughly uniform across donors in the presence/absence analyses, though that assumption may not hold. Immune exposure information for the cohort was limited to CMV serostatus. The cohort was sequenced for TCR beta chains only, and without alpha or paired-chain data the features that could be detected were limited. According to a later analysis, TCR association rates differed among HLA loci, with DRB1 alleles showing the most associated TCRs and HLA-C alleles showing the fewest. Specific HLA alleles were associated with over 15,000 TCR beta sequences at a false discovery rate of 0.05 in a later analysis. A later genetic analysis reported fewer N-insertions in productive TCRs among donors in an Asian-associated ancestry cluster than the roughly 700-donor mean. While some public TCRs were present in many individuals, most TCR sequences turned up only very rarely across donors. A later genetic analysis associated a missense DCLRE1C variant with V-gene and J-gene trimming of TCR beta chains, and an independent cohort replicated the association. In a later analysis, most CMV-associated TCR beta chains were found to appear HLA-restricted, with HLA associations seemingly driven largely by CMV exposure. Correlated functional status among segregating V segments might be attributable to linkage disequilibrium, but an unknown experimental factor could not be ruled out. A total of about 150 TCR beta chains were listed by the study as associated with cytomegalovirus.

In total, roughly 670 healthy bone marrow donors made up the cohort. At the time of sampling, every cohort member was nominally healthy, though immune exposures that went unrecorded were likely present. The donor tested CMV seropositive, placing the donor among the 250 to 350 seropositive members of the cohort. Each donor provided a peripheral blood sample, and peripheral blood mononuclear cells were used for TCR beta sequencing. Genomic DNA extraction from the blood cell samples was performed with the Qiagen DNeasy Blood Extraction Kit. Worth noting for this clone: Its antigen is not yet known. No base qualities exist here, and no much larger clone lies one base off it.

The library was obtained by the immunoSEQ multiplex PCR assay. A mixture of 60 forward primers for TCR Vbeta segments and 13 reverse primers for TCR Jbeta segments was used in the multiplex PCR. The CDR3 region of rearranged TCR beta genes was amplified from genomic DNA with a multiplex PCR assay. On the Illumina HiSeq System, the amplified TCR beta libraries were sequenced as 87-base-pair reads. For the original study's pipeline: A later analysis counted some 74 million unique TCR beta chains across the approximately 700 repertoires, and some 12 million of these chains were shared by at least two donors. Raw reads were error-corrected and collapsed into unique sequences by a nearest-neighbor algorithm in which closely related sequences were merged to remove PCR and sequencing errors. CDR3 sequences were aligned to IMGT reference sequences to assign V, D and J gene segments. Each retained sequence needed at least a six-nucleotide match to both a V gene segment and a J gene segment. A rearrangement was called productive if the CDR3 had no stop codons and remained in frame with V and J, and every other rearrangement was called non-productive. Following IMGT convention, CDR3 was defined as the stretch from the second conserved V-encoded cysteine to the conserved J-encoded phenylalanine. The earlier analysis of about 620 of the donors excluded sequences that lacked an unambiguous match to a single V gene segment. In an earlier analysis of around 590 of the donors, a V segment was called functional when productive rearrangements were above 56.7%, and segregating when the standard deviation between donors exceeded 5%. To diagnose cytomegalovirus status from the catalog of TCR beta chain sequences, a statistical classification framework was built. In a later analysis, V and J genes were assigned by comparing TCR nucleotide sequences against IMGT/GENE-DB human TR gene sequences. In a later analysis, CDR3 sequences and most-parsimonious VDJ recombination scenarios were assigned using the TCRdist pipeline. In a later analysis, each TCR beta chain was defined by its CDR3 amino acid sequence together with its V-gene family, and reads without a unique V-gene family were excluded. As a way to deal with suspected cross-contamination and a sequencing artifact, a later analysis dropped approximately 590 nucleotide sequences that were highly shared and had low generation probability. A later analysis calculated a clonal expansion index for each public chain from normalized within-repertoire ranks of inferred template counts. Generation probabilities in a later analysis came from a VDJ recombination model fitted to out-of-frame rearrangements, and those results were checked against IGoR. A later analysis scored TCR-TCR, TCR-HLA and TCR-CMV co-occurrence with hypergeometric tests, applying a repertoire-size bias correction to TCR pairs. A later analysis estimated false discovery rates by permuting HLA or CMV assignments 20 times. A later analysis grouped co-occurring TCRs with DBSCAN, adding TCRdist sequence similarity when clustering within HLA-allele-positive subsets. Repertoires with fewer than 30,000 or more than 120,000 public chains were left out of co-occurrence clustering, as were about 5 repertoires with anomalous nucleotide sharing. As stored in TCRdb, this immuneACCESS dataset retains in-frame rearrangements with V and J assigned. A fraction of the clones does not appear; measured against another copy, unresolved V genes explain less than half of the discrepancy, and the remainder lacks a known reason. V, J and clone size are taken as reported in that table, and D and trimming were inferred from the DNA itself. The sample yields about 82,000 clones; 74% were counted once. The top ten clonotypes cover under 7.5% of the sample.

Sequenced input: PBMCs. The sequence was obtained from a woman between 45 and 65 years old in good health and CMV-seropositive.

The CDR3 region reads CASSRSAKNTGELFF. The DNA reads TGTGCCAGTAGTAGAAGCGCGAAGAACACCGGGGAGCTGTTTTTT. The rearrangement combines TRBV19 with TRBJ2-2, with the D gene uncertain. The CDR3 runs 15 amino acids, cysteine and phenylalanine included. Of all the DNA, just the CDR3 is kept, 45 bases in frame from base 1. V and J lose 4 bases and 1 base, and a span of 10 bases separates them. CDR1 LNHDA and CDR2 SQIVND are derived from the germline V gene (reference sequence).